This T cell receptor (beta chain) was recorded in a study of CD8+CD57+ T cells in acquired aplastic anemia. Genomic DNA was employed as the template in profiling TCR beta VDJ and CDR3. TCRdb called the reads again in MiXCR, with one record for every CDR3 protein. This sample has 300,000 or so distinct CDR3 sequences; approximately 60% occur once, and the top ten carry roughly 1.3%. Per the germline V gene, CDR1 is DFQATT and CDR2 is SNEGSKA (reference sequence). V gave up 6 bases and J gave up 9 bases, with 13 bases separating them. This CDR3 has 11 residues. CD8+CD57+ cell expansion had been shown by flow cytometry in patients chosen for sequencing.

The chain carries TRBV20-1 and TRBJ2-3, with D unclear. The sequence derives from a human donor with aplastic anemia. The sequencing input was sorted CD4+, CD8+, or CD8+CD57+ T cells (not recorded which) from PBMCs. The CDR3 spells CSANDLETQYF. DNA for the CDR3: TGCAGTGCAAACGACTTAGAGACGCAGTATTTT.